Listed below are T cell receptor beta chains from one sample, sequenced in a study of T-cell memory formation after mild COVID-19. Each CDR3 protein is one row after TCRdb ran MiXCR on the 5' RACE reads. Of 550,000 to 600,000 distinct CDR3 sequences in the sample, about a fifth were seen once. Material for sequencing was PBMCs or a T cell subset sorted from them (not recorded which). Source of these receptors: an adult woman who had mild COVID-19 (a few samples of this study predate the infection). Cell type and time point are not known. Both conserved end residues are part of each CDR3. Each record gives: J gene, V gene, clone size, CDR3 protein. A clone size is listed for some rows: how often the clone was seen (once, few, many), or a class if it is expanded.

TRBJ2-2	TRBV12-3/TRBV12-4	.	CASSGQGANTGELFF
TRBJ1-1	TRBV3-1	few	CASSWASPAHTEAFF
TRBJ2-7	TRBV13	few	CASSPRDRVNEQYF
TRBJ2-1	TRBV5-1	few	CASSLVGQSSYNEQFF
TRBJ2-1	TRBV12-3/TRBV12-4	.	CASRAGEGSYNEQFF
TRBJ2-1	TRBV15	few	CATSRDRASGAYNEQFF
TRBJ1-3	TRBV7-6	once	CASSSILTGGGNTIYF
TRBJ2-1	TRBV27	.	CASSIRDRGYNEQFF
TRBJ2-3	TRBV20-1	.	CSARYPLTTDTQYF
TRBJ2-6	TRBV6-1	.	CASSEFTGANVLTF
TRBJ2-3	TRBV12-3/TRBV12-4	.	CASSPEASGGADTQYF
TRBJ2-1	TRBV5-6	few	CASSYTGSNEQFF